This T cell receptor (beta chain) appears in the sequencing data of a study of T cells in Graves' hyperthyroidism and ophthalmopathy. Lactation, pregnancy, other autoimmune disease or uncontrolled infection excluded patients. This clonotype was observed a few times. Its antigen is unidentified. The investigators amplified TCR beta CDR3 regions from RNA transcripts. The TCR CDR3 first-round RT-PCR relied on the HTBI primer set. TCRdb re-called the multiplex PCR reads through MiXCR, storing one row per CDR3 protein. The repertoire consists of approximately 400,000 distinct CDR3 sequences, with roughly 25% occurring once and the leading ten covering more than 60%. Germline V gene data show CDR1 as SNHLY and CDR2 as FYNNEI. The CDR3 has 13 amino acids. V gave up 6 bases and J gave up 3 bases, with 12 bases separating them. Study-level points and caveats: Most expanded thyroid clonotypes above 0.001 also appeared in blood.

This TCR was recovered from a man in his fifties or sixties with Graves' hyperthyroidism. The chain joins TRBV2 to TRBJ2-7; D possibly uses TRBD1 or TRBD2 (5 bases each). The sequenced sample was blood. In nucleotides, the CDR3 is TGTGCCAGCAGGGGGGTGGGAGTCTACGAGCAGTACTTC. Encoded protein: CASRGVGVYEQYF.